These T cell receptor beta chains were read from a single sample in a study of cytomegalovirus exposure and HLA in healthy donors. Produced via immunoSEQ multiplex PCR; TCRdb's table is partial and in-frame only. This sample yields fewer than 120,000 clones, of which over 60% are seen a single time; roughly 2.9% belongs to the top ten. The specimen sequenced was PBMCs. These receptors all stem from a woman in her fifties or sixties in good health and CMV-seropositive. Each CDR3 is given with its conserved first and last residue. A D gene is named only where the DNA matches it firmly. The listing skips clone size in some rows; elsewhere it reads once, few, many or a size class.

J: TRBJ2-7; V: TRBV12-5; D: NA; size: NA; DNA: TGTGCTAGTGGTTTGGTCGGCGGGTCCAAGCAGTACTTC; CDR3: CASGLVGGSKQYF
J: TRBJ1-3; V: TRBV18; D: NA; size: NA; DNA: TGTGCCAGCTCACCATGGAGCTCCCCAGCTGGAAACACCATATATTTT; CDR3: CASSPWSSPAGNTIYF
J: TRBJ1-2; V: TRBV5-4; D: NA; size: NA; DNA: TGTGCCAGCAGCCCCGGCGGGGTCGTTCCTAACTATGGCTACACCTTC; CDR3: CASSPGGVVPNYGYTF
J: TRBJ1-1; V: TRBV27; D: NA; size: NA; DNA: TGTGCCAGCAGTTTACGGGGGGCTGGGACTGAAGCTTTCTTT; CDR3: CASSLRGAGTEAFF
J: TRBJ2-7; V: TRBV14; D: NA; size: few; DNA: TGTGCCAGCAGCCGCCGATGGACTTCCGATGGGCAGTACTTC; CDR3: CASSRRWTSDGQYF
J: TRBJ2-3; V: TRBV5-4; D: TRBD2; size: NA; DNA: TGTGCCAGCAGCCTTCGACTAGCGGGAACAGATACGCAGTATTTT; CDR3: CASSLRLAGTDTQYF
J: TRBJ2-7; V: TRBV6-1; D: TRBD2; size: NA; DNA: TGTGCCAGCAGTGTCCCGGAAAGCGGGAGTTCCTACGAGCAGTACTTC; CDR3: CASSVPESGSSYEQYF
J: TRBJ2-5; V: TRBV18; D: NA; size: NA; DNA: TGTGCCAGCTCACCACCCAGCCAAGAGACCCAGTACTTC; CDR3: CASSPPSQETQYF
J: TRBJ2-1; V: TRBV7-9; D: NA; size: NA; DNA: TGTGCCAGCAGCCTATCCCGGGAGCAGTTCTTC; CDR3: CASSLSREQFF
J: TRBJ2-1; V: TRBV9; D: TRBD2; size: few; DNA: TGTGCCACCGGGAGGAGGGCAGATCTACACGGGCAGTTCTTC; CDR3: CATGRRADLHGQFF
J: TRBJ1-1; V: TRBV5-1; D: NA; size: NA; DNA: TGCGCCAGCAGCTCACGTGGGGGGTCGAACACTGAAGCTTTCTTT; CDR3: CASSSRGGSNTEAFF
J: TRBJ2-7; V: TRBV13; D: NA; size: once; DNA: TGTGCCAGCGACCTAGGGGGGGAAATGCACGAGCAGTACTTC; CDR3: CASDLGGEMHEQYF
J: TRBJ1-2; V: TRBV7-9; D: NA; size: NA; DNA: TGTGCCAGCAGCCCCAGGGGTAGCTATGGCTACACCTTC; CDR3: CASSPRGSYGYTF
J: TRBJ2-7; V: TRBV6-6; D: TRBD1; size: NA; DNA: TGTGCCAGCAGTTATAGGGGACAGACCTACGAGCAGTACTTC; CDR3: CASSYRGQTYEQYF
J: TRBJ1-2; V: TRBV10-3; D: TRBD1; size: NA; DNA: TGTGCCATCAGTGAGTCGGGGACAGGGGGTTATGGCTACACCTTC; CDR3: CAISESGTGGYGYTF
J: TRBJ1-1; V: TRBV20-1; D: NA; size: NA; DNA: TGCAGTGGCGCCATGAACACTGAAGCTTTCTTT; CDR3: CSGAMNTEAFF
J: TRBJ1-5; V: TRBV19; D: TRBD1; size: once; DNA: TGTGCCAGTAGTGGGCTGTGGAGACAGGGTTCCTATCAGCCCCAGCATTTT; CDR3: CASSGLWRQGSYQPQHF
J: TRBJ2-1; V: TRBV5-4; D: TRBD1; size: NA; DNA: TGTGCCAGCAGATCCGGGACAGGGGGACACAATGAGCAGTTCTTC; CDR3: CASRSGTGGHNEQFF
J: TRBJ1-1; V: TRBV18; D: NA; size: NA; DNA: TGTGCCAGCTCCCCCACAGGGTCGACTGAAGCTTTCTTT; CDR3: CASSPTGSTEAFF
J: TRBJ2-1; V: TRBV11-2; D: NA; size: NA; DNA: TGTGCCAGCAGCTTCCGCTCCTACAATGAGCAGTTCTTC; CDR3: CASSFRSYNEQFF
J: TRBJ2-5; V: TRBV2; D: NA; size: NA; DNA: TGTGCCAGCACTCAAAAGGGGATCCAAGAGACCCAGTACTTC; CDR3: CASTQKGIQETQYF
J: TRBJ2-7; V: TRBV10-2; D: TRBD2; size: NA; DNA: TGCGCCAGCCGCGGGGTGGCGGGAGGGGCCTACGAGCAGTACTTC; CDR3: CASRGVAGGAYEQYF
J: TRBJ2-3; V: TRBV28; D: NA; size: NA; DNA: TGTGCCAGCAGTTTAGGCGGCGTTAGCACAGATACGCAGTATTTT; CDR3: CASSLGGVSTDTQYF
J: TRBJ1-2; V: TRBV21-1; D: NA; size: NA; DNA: TGTGCCAGCAGGAAGCGAGGGACAGGGATTTATGTTGGCTACACCTTC; CDR3: CASRKRGTGIYVGYTF
J: TRBJ1-1; V: TRBV5-1; D: NA; size: once; DNA: TGCGCCAGCAGCTTGTTCTCACGAATGCACTCTGAAGCTTTCTTT; CDR3: CASSLFSRMHSEAFF
J: TRBJ1-2; V: TRBV6-1; D: NA; size: NA; DNA: TGTGCCAGCAACCCCACAAGGGAGTTGAGCTATGGCTACACCTTC; CDR3: CASNPTRELSYGYTF
J: TRBJ2-7; V: TRBV19; D: TRBD1; size: once; DNA: TGTGCCAGTAGTAGGACAGGGGCCTACGAGCAGTACTTC; CDR3: CASSRTGAYEQYF
J: TRBJ2-7; V: TRBV6-5; D: TRBD2; size: NA; DNA: TGTGCCAGCAGTTACAAACTAGCGGGACCCTACGAGCAGTACTTC; CDR3: CASSYKLAGPYEQYF
J: TRBJ2-1; V: TRBV7-9; D: NA; size: NA; DNA: TGTGCCAGCAGCTTGTTTGGAGGGGGCGACCACAATGAGCAGTTCTTC; CDR3: CASSLFGGGDHNEQFF
J: TRBJ1-2; V: TRBV19; D: NA; size: NA; DNA: TGTGCCAGTAGTTTAACTAGGACGGCTAACTATGGCTACACCTTC; CDR3: CASSLTRTANYGYTF
J: TRBJ2-1; V: TRBV2; D: TRBD1; size: NA; DNA: TGTGCCAGTACAGGGACACAGGGGTGGTACAATGAGCAGTTCTTC; CDR3: CASTGTQGWYNEQFF
J: TRBJ2-1; V: TRBV5-4; D: NA; size: NA; DNA: TGTGCCAGCAGCCGTAGCGGTCCCTACAATGAGCAGTTCTTC; CDR3: CASSRSGPYNEQFF
J: TRBJ1-1; V: TRBV28; D: NA; size: NA; DNA: TGTGCCAGCAGTCCCTCAGGCAGGGTGATGAACACTGAAGCTTTCTTT; CDR3: CASSPSGRVMNTEAFF
J: TRBJ2-3; V: TRBV29-1; D: NA; size: NA; DNA: TGCAGCGTTACCGGGCCCGGGGCAGATACGCAGTATTTT; CDR3: CSVTGPGADTQYF
J: TRBJ2-7; V: TRBV9; D: NA; size: NA; DNA: TGTGCCAGCAGCGTAGACGTCGGGAGCTCCTACGAGCAGTACTTC; CDR3: CASSVDVGSSYEQYF
J: TRBJ2-6; V: TRBV2; D: NA; size: NA; DNA: TGTGCCAGCAGTGATCAGGGCGTATCCTCTGGGGCCAACGTCCTGACTTTC; CDR3: CASSDQGVSSGANVLTF